Listed here are 21 T cell receptor beta chains from one sample, sequenced in a study of T cell responses to AZD1222 COVID-19 vaccine. Using immunoSEQ multiplex PCR, the repertoire was profiled, and TCRdb retains in-frame clones only, with some absent. Of 140,000 or so clones detected, 88% appear once; the ten largest clones hold around 5%. The sequencing here drew on peripheral blood, taken 28 days after the second dose of the MenACWY control vaccine. The receptors originated from an adult who received the MenACWY meningococcal vaccine as a control.

The chain has TRBV6-5 and TRBJ1-1; a weak D match, TRBD1 (5 bases). CDR3 size: 13 residues. Germline CDR1 MNHEY, CDR2 SVGAGI. Trimming removed 8 bases from V and 4 bases from J, with 14 bases in between. The CDR3 DNA is TGTGCCAGCCGACGGACACGATCCACTGAAGCTTTCTTT. It specifies CASRRTRSTEAFF.

The chain recombines TRBV4-2 with TRBJ1-5, with 9 positions matching TRBD1. CDR1 LGHNA and CDR2 YNFKEQ come from the germline V gene. The ends lost 1 base at V and 7 bases at J; junction bases unmatched: 8. This CDR3 has 16 amino acids. CDR3 DNA: TGTGCCAGCAGCCAAGCGACAGGGGGTGAGATCCAGCCCCAGCATTTT. It codes for CASSQATGGEIQPQHF.

The chain uses TRBV7-2 and TRBJ1-6; 7 bases fit TRBD1. The length of the CDR3 is 18 residues. Germline CDR1 is SGHTA and CDR2 is FQGNSA. Losses at the gene ends were 5 bases for V and 4 bases for J; bases not matched to a gene: 14. The CDR3 is CASSLPRDSEFYNSPLHF. The CDR3 bases are TGTGCCAGCAGCCTCCCACGGGACAGCGAGTTTTATAATTCACCCCTCCACTTT.

The rearrangement uses TRBV14 and TRBJ1-2; unclear D gene. The CDR3 length is 12 residues. Looked up from germline, CDR1 is SGHDN and CDR2 is FVKESK. V lost 0 bases and J lost 8, with 7 bases in between. CDR3 region: CASSQDLWGYTF. CDR3 DNA sequence: TGTGCCAGCAGCCAAGATCTATGGGGCTACACCTTC.

This sequence joins TRBV5-5 and TRBJ1-1; 8 bases map to TRBD1. The CDR3 consists of 15 residues. The germline CDR1 and CDR2 sequences are SGHKS and YYEKEE (reference sequence). V was clipped by 1 base and J by 5 bases; unmatched bases: 7. The CDR3 loop reads CASSLYRGLGTEAFF. CDR3 coding DNA: TGTGCCAGCAGCTTGTACAGGGGGTTAGGGACTGAAGCTTTCTTT. Complete variable domain (other parts from reference TRBV5-5 and TRBJ1-1): DAGVTQSPTHLIKTRGQQVTLRCSPISGHKSVSWYQQVLGQGPQFIFQYYEKEERGRGNFPDRFSARQFPNYSSELNVNALLLGDSALYLCASSLYRGLGTEAFFGQGTRLTVV.

The count of this clone is one. The chain is built from TRBV2 and TRBJ1-6, with D tentatively TRBD1 (5 bases). The CDR3 has 15 residues. Germline V gene sequence: CDR1 SNHLY, CDR2 FYNNEI. V lost 3 bases and J 9 bases, leaving 15 bases between the germline ends. The CDR3 DNA is TGTGCCAGCAGTGACCAGGGACTGCGGAGTTCACCCCTCCACTTT. Translating gives CASSDQGLRSSPLHF.

The rearrangement joins TRBV7-3 to TRBJ2-2, with no clear D. Germline CDR1 is SGHTA and CDR2 is FQGTGA. CDR3 length: 18 residues. V shed 0 bases and J shed 1 base, with 15 bases lying between them. CDR3 coding DNA: TGTGCCAGCAGCTTAACCTGGTTAGTAGCAGGGAACACCGGGGAGCTGTTTTTT. As protein: CASSLTWLVAGNTGELFF.

This chain joins TRBV7-9 and TRBJ1-4; D is unresolved. The CDR3 runs to 11 residues. V was cut by 5 bases and J by 8 bases, with 6 bases left in between. CDR1 and CDR2 (germline): SEHNR, FQNEAQ (reference sequence). Here the CDR3 DNA reads TGTGCCAGCAGCGCGGGAGAAAAACTGTTTTTT. It is translated as CASSAGEKLFF.

This chain links TRBV15 with TRBJ1-3; unclear D gene. The CDR3 runs to 15 residues. With 0 bases removed from V and 3 bases from J, the gap between germline ends came to 9 bases. CDR1 is LNHNV, CDR2 YYDKDF, per germline (reference sequence). The CDR3 coding sequence is TGTGCCACCAGCAGAGATCTAAGGGTTGGAAACACCATATATTTT. Translation: CATSRDLRVGNTIYF.

V and J are TRBV7-2 and TRBJ1-2; 7 bases fit TRBD1. CDR1 and CDR2 from the germline V gene are SGHTA and FQGNSA. V lost 5 bases and J lost 4; bases outside the gene matches: 1. This CDR3 region has 12 residues. CDR3 nucleotides: TGTGCCAGCAGCGGACAGGTCTATGGCTACACCTTC. This codes for CASSGQVYGYTF.

This chain uses TRBV4-3 with TRBJ2-7; TRBD1 or TRBD2 may be the D gene (5 bases each). Germline values: CDR1 LGHNA, CDR2 YSLEER. V dropped 1 base and J dropped 4 bases, with 11 bases sitting between them. The CDR3 loop spans 14 amino acids. The CDR3 DNA follows: TGCGCCAGCAGCCAAGGCGCAGGGAGATACGAGCAGTACTTC. This translates into CASSQGAGRYEQYF.

This sequence joins TRBV24-1 and TRBJ1-2; TRBD1 matches at 8 bases. Germline CDR1 is KGHDR and CDR2 is SFDVKD. Germline trimming cut 9 bases from V and 6 bases from J; bases unmatched to any gene: 11. The CDR3 is 14 amino acids. CDR3 sequence (DNA): TGTGCCACCGGTGGGACAGGCGGCGAAGATGGCTACACCTTC. Translated: CATGGTGGEDGYTF.

The chain couples TRBV3-1 (or the pseudogene TRBV3-2) to TRBJ2-5; TRBD2 matches at 7 bases. The germline gives CDR1 LGHDT, CDR2 YNNKEL (reference sequence). The CDR3 runs to 13 residues. Unmatched junction bases numbered 1, after V lost 5 bases and J lost 1 base. In DNA form, the CDR3 reads TGTGCCAGCAGCGGGACTACCCAAGAGACCCAGTACTTC. Encoded protein: CASSGTTQETQYF.

The V gene is TRBV4-3, the J gene TRBJ1-4; TRBD1 is a possible D gene (5 bases). This CDR3 is 17 amino acids long. Trimming pared 0 bases from V and 7 bases from J, leaving 18 bases between. The V gene's germline CDR1 is LGHNA and CDR2 YSLEER. CDR3 nucleotides: TGCGCCAGCAGCCAAGACCGGCTTCGGGGGGTTATTGAAAAACTGTTTTTT. Its protein is CASSQDRLRGVIEKLFF.

This CDR3 reads CASSVGTGPDTQYF. CDR3 nucleotides: TGTGCCAGCAGCGTAGGGACAGGGCCAGATACGCAGTATTTT. J is TRBJ2-3 and V is TRBV9, with 8 positions matching TRBD1. J was trimmed by 4 bases and V by 0 bases; bases with no gene match: 1. The CDR3 spans 14 residues. The V gene's germline CDR1 is SGDLS and CDR2 YYNGEE.

The CDR3 nucleotides are TGCGCCAGCAGCCCAGGGACCCATAACAATGAGCAGTTCTTC. Translating it yields CASSPGTHNNEQFF. The chain recombines TRBV5-1 with TRBJ2-1, with D perhaps assigned TRBD1 or TRBD2 (5 bases each). Germline V gene sequence: CDR1 SGHRS, CDR2 YFSETQ. The V gene lost 4 bases and the J gene lost 5 bases, with 13 bases spanning the gap. The CDR3 has 14 amino acids.

The V and J genes are TRBV3-1 (or the pseudogene TRBV3-2) and TRBJ2-5, with 7 bases identical to TRBD2. This CDR3 region has 16 residues. Germline assignment: CDR1 LGHDT and CDR2 YNNKEL (reference sequence). The junction had 10 bases not matched to a gene; V was cut back by 4 bases and J by 2 bases. In DNA, the CDR3 is TGTGCCAGCAGCCCAGGGACTACAGTACAACAAGAGACCCAGTACTTC. Residues: CASSPGTTVQQETQYF.

This clone was counted a few times. This same CDR3 is encoded by further DNA sequences in the sample. The V gene is TRBV12-3 or TRBV12-4, the J gene TRBJ1-2; unclear D gene. This CDR3 comprises 12 residues. V shed 1 base and J shed 4 bases, with 4 bases lying between them. The DNA for the CDR3 is TGTGCCAGCAGTTTAGAAGGCTATGGCTACACCTTC. It is translated as CASSLEGYGYTF.

V is TRBV9 and J is TRBJ2-1; TRBD1 matches 7 bases. The CDR3 runs to 15 residues. Germline CDR1 and CDR2: SGDLS and YYNGEE. The trim removed 0 bases at V and 3 bases at J, leaving 3 bases unmatched. The CDR3, as DNA: TGTGCCAGCAGCGTAGAGGGGGCCGGCTACAATGAGCAGTTCTTC. Translated, it gives CASSVEGAGYNEQFF.

The chain combines TRBV4-3 with TRBJ2-3, with 13 bases matching TRBD2. The germline CDR1 and CDR2 sequences are LGHNA and YSLEER. The CDR3 contains 16 residues. Germline trimming cut 3 bases from V and 5 bases from J; bases unmatched to any gene: 5. In DNA form, the CDR3 reads TGCGCCAGCAGCCAGACTAGCGGGGGGTTCGGAGATACGCAGTATTTT. Its translation: CASSQTSGGFGDTQYF.

The J gene is TRBJ2-2, the V gene TRBV2; D is ambiguous. The germline V gene encodes CDR1 SNHLY and CDR2 FYNNEI. V was shortened by 6 bases and J by 8 bases, with 7 bases between the two germline ends. This CDR3 is 11 amino acids long. In nucleotides, the CDR3 is TGTGCCAGCAGAGAACAGGGGGAGCTGTTTTTT. Amino acid sequence: CASREQGELFF.